The 32 T cell receptor beta chains reported below all come from one sample, sequenced in a study of beta chain features in type 1 diabetes. Overall study findings and caveats: When Type 1 diabetes patients were examined, their TCRB CDR3s proved moderately but significantly shorter in all four CD4+ subsets.

Expressed TCRB transcripts were sequenced because the entire RNA isolate underwent reverse transcription. Sequencing used immunoSEQ multiplex PCR; TCRdb keeps in-frame clones, though not all of them. This table holds about 160,000 clones, more than 60% found once. These receptors have no known antigen. The specimen was naive CD4+ T cells from blood. These receptors all come from a man in his thirties or forties with type 1 diabetes.

This chain uses TRBV29-1 with TRBJ1-2; TRBD1 aligns across 7 bases. This CDR3 region has 13 residues. Germline V gene sequence: CDR1 SQVTM, CDR2 ANQGSEA. The V segment lost 4 bases and the J segment 6 bases; nucleotides outside the gene matches: 8. CDR3 bases: TGCAGCGTTGTAAAGGGGGCTGGGGATGGCTACACCTTC. Its protein is CSVVKGAGDGYTF.

The chain employs TRBV7-2 and TRBJ2-5; D gene unclear. V was cut by 1 base and J by 4 bases, with 7 bases left in between. CDR3 length: 13 residues. Germline CDR1 and CDR2: SGHTA and FQGNSA. CDR3: CASSLVWRETQYF. The CDR3 nucleotides are TGTGCCAGCAGCTTAGTGTGGAGAGAGACCCAGTACTTC.

This clone was recorded only once. The CDR3 nucleotides are TGTGCCAGCAGTGATGGGGATTCCGGGGCCAACGTCCTGACTTTC. It yields the protein CASSDGDSGANVLTF. The chain couples TRBV2 to TRBJ2-6, with no clear D. This CDR3 has 15 residues. Trimming removed 3 bases at V and 4 bases at J, with 10 bases between. Per germline, CDR1 SNHLY and CDR2 FYNNEI.

The chain has TRBV7-2 and TRBJ1-6; maybe TRBD1 (5 bases). The CDR3 totals 15 residues. The germline gives CDR1 SGHTA, CDR2 FQGNSA. The V end was cut by 6 bases, the J end by 6 bases, with 15 bases between. CDR3 sequence reads: CASSVVGVPNSPLHF. CDR3 nucleotides: TGTGCCAGCAGTGTAGTGGGGGTTCCTAATTCACCCCTCCACTTT.

This clone has just a few counts. The V and J genes are TRBV10-3 and TRBJ2-7; no reliable D call. The V gene's germline CDR1 is ENHRY and CDR2 SYGVKD. V was clipped by 2 bases and J by 6 bases, with 11 bases between them. The CDR3 extends over 13 amino acids. This CDR3 is CAISEGTHAEQYF. In DNA, the CDR3 is TGTGCCATCAGTGAGGGTACCCACGCCGAGCAGTACTTC.

This chain connects TRBV2 to TRBJ2-1, with 7 positions matching TRBD2. The ends lost 6 bases at V and 4 bases at J; junction bases unmatched: 9. CDR3 size: 15 residues. The germline V gene has CDR1 SNHLY and CDR2 FYNNEI. The CDR3 is CASSQRGTLYNEQFF. Here the CDR3 DNA reads TGTGCCAGCAGCCAGCGGGGTACTTTATACAATGAGCAGTTCTTC.

In this sample, this clone turned up a few times. Here the CDR3 reads CSVPRLAVPTDTQYF. The CDR3 DNA reads TGCAGCGTTCCACGACTAGCGGTTCCCACAGATACGCAGTATTTT. The V call is TRBV29-1, the J call TRBJ2-3; 9 bases line up with TRBD2. The length of the CDR3 is 15 residues. CDR1 and CDR2 from the germline V gene are SQVTM and ANQGSEA. The J segment lost 2 bases and the V segment lost 5 bases, leaving 8 bases of the junction unmatched.

This clone was detected a few times. This rearrangement joins TRBV5-1 to TRBJ2-4; tentatively, D is TRBD1 (6 bases). The CDR3 length is 13 residues. V dropped 3 bases and J dropped 6 bases, with 10 bases sitting between them. Germline V gives CDR1 SGHRS, CDR2 YFSETQ. CDR3: CASSSEGGNIQYF. The CDR3 DNA reads as TGCGCCAGCAGCTCCGAAGGGGGAAACATTCAGTACTTC. Filled out from reference TRBV5-1 and TRBJ2-4, the complete variable domain reads KAGVTQTPRYLIKTRGQQVTLSCSPISGHRSVSWYQQTPGQGLQFLFEYFSETQRNKGNFPGRFSGRQFSNSRSEMNVSTLELGDSALYLCASSSEGGNIQYFGAGTRLSVL.

This clone was counted between two and nine times. This chain connects TRBV4-3 to TRBJ2-7; D is ambiguous. Germline V gene lookup returns CDR1 LGHNA and CDR2 YSLEER. V lost 3 bases, J lost 6 bases, and 15 bases lay in between. The CDR3 runs 14 residues. CDR3 sequence reads: CASSHFANYGEQYF. The CDR3 DNA sequence: TGCGCCAGCAGCCATTTTGCCAACTACGGCGAGCAGTACTTC.

This chain joins TRBV7-2 and TRBJ2-5; D ambiguous. This CDR3 contains 16 residues. Germline V gives CDR1 SGHTA, CDR2 FQGNSA. Trimming took off 7 bases at V and 1 base at J, with 19 bases between the two ends. The CDR3 region has the DNA TGTGCCAGCAAGGGTCCGCCGGTGCAGATCCAAGAGACCCAGTACTTC. Residues: CASKGPPVQIQETQYF.

The rearrangement uses TRBV14 and TRBJ2-7; D is unresolved. Germline V lookup: CDR1 SGHDN, CDR2 FVKESK. V was pared by 3 bases and J by 6 bases, with 15 bases between. There are 14 residues in the CDR3. The CDR3 bases are TGTGCCAGCAGCCACCGCTTTGGAGTCCCCGAGCAGTACTTC. This gives the protein CASSHRFGVPEQYF.

This chain connects TRBV4-3 to TRBJ2-1; D may match TRBD1 or TRBD2 (6 bases each). V gave up 4 bases and J gave up 15 bases, with 16 bases separating them. CDR3 length equals 12 residues. Germline V gene data show CDR1 as LGHNA and CDR2 as YSLEER. CDR3 amino acids: CASSPPGGTLFF. The CDR3 coding sequence is TGCGCCAGCAGCCCCCCTGGAGGGACACTGTTCTTC.

CDR3 protein: CAWTPHRVDRSDSPLHF. The CDR3 nucleotides are TGTGCCTGGACCCCTCACCGGGTTGACAGATCAGATTCACCCCTCCACTTT. V usage is TRBV30 and J usage is TRBJ1-6; perhaps TRBD1 as D (5 bases). V dropped 4 bases and J dropped 8 bases, with 24 bases sitting between them. The CDR3 extends over 17 amino acids. Per germline, CDR1 GTSNPN and CDR2 SVGIG (reference sequence).

The DNA of the CDR3 is TGTGCCAGCGAATTAGATTTAAAAGAGACCCAGTACTTC. Its protein product is CASELDLKETQYF. This rearrangement joins TRBV2 to TRBJ2-5; D uncertain. CDR3 length equals 13 residues. Germline CDR1 and CDR2: SNHLY and FYNNEI. V shed 8 bases and J shed 3 bases, with 13 bases lying between them.

The CDR3 nucleotides are TGTGCCAGCAGCAAACAGGGGAGCGTCCACGAGCAGTACTTC. Protein: CASSKQGSVHEQYF. This sequence joins TRBV5-4 and TRBJ2-7; TRBD1 agrees at 7 bases. The CDR3 is made up of 14 amino acids. The germline V gene encodes CDR1 SGHNT and CDR2 YYREEE (reference sequence). The V segment lost 4 bases and the J segment 5 bases; nucleotides outside the gene matches: 9.

The genes are TRBV11-2 and TRBJ2-7; D remains unclear. V was cut by 5 bases and J by 3 bases, with 8 bases left in between. Germline loops: CDR1 SGHAT, CDR2 FQNNGV. CDR3 size: 12 residues. The CDR3 sequence is CASSPTVYEQYF. In DNA form, the CDR3 reads TGTGCCAGCAGCCCAACGGTCTACGAGCAGTACTTC.

The J gene is TRBJ2-5, the V gene TRBV2; the D gene could be TRBD1 or TRBD2 (5 bases each). The CDR3 runs 12 residues. V was cut by 0 bases and J by 13 bases, with 12 bases left in between. The germline gives CDR1 SNHLY, CDR2 FYNNEI. The CDR3 loop reads CASSEALRGAYF. CDR3 nucleotide sequence: TGTGCCAGCAGTGAAGCTTTGAGGGGAGCGTACTTC.

This sequence joins TRBV4-3 and TRBJ1-2, with D tentatively TRBD1 (6 bases). Germline CDR1 and CDR2: LGHNA and YSLEER. This CDR3 spans 14 amino acids. The V and J ends lost 1 base and 4 bases respectively, with 10 bases between them. The CDR3, as DNA: TGCGCCAGCAGCCAAGTCAGGGGAGGCTATGGCTACACCTTC. Amino acid sequence: CASSQVRGGYGYTF.

The J gene is TRBJ2-3, the V gene TRBV28; a weak D match, TRBD1 (6 bases). The CDR3 spans 14 residues. V lost 5 bases, J lost 4 bases, and 13 bases lay in between. Germline loops: CDR1 MDHEN, CDR2 SYDVKM. CDR3 protein: CASSLTGFSDTQYF. CDR3 coding DNA: TGTGCCAGCAGTCTGACAGGTTTTTCAGATACGCAGTATTTT.

The gene calls are TRBV18 and TRBJ2-5; perhaps TRBD2 as D (5 bases). The CDR3 spans 13 residues. The V gene's germline CDR1 is KGHSH and CDR2 LQKENI. V lost 6 bases, J lost 4 bases, and 12 bases lay in between. CDR3 coding DNA: TGTGCCAGCTCCCCGGGATCAGGAGAGACCCAGTACTTC. Residues: CASSPGSGETQYF.

The J gene is TRBJ2-5, the V gene TRBV6-6; maybe TRBD2 (7 bases). The CDR3 totals 13 residues. Trimming pared 6 bases from V and 2 bases from J, leaving 10 bases between. The germline V gene encodes CDR1 MNHNY and CDR2 SVGAGI (reference sequence). CDR3 protein: CASRRGAQETQYF. CDR3 DNA: TGTGCCAGCAGACGGGGGGCACAAGAGACCCAGTACTTC.

The genes are TRBV7-9 and TRBJ2-1; the D is unclear. The CDR3 contains 13 residues. V gave up 5 bases and J gave up 1 base, with 6 bases separating them. CDR1 and CDR2 from the germline V gene are SEHNR and FQNEAQ (reference sequence). The CDR3 reads CASSPGSYNEQFF. The DNA for the CDR3 is TGTGCCAGCAGCCCCGGGTCCTACAATGAGCAGTTCTTC.

This clone was counted between two and nine times. The chain carries TRBV27 and TRBJ2-5; no clear D. Between the trimmed V and J ends, which lost 2 bases and 1 base, there was a span of 5 bases. CDR3 length: 13 residues. Germline V gives CDR1 MNHEY, CDR2 SMNVEV (reference sequence). DNA for the CDR3: TGTGCCAGCAGTTTAAAGAGCCAAGAGACCCAGTACTTC. Amino acids: CASSLKSQETQYF.

This clone has only a few counts. The chain uses TRBV30 and TRBJ1-5; D unresolved. CDR1 is GTSNPN, CDR2 SVGIG, per germline (reference sequence). V lost 0 bases and J lost 9, with 12 bases in between. This CDR3 has 13 residues. CDR3 protein: CAWSVSSSPPQHF. In DNA form, the CDR3 reads TGTGCCTGGAGTGTAAGTTCCTCCCCGCCCCAGCATTTT.

The V gene is TRBV29-1, the J gene TRBJ2-7; 15 bases fit TRBD2. V dropped 6 bases and J dropped 0; count of bases not matched to a gene: 6. The CDR3 totals 16 residues. Germline-derived CDR1 and CDR2 are SQVTM and ANQGSEA. CDR3 region: CSVAGTSGGSSYEQYF. In DNA, the CDR3 is TGCAGCGTGGCAGGGACTAGCGGGGGGAGCTCCTACGAGCAGTACTTC.

The chain employs TRBV7-2 and TRBJ1-2; D is unresolved. There are 11 residues in the CDR3. V was pared by 1 base and J by 8 bases, with 5 bases between. Germline V gene data show CDR1 as SGHTA and CDR2 as FQGNSA. In DNA form, the CDR3 reads TGTGCCAGCAGCTTAGGGATCGGCTACACCTTC. Translation: CASSLGIGYTF.

This clone was seen more than once but under ten times. The chain joins TRBV4-1 to TRBJ2-2, with 9 bases aligning to TRBD2. From germline, CDR1 is MGHRA and CDR2 YSYEKL. V was pared by 6 bases and J by 5 bases, with 19 bases of the junction left unmatched. This CDR3 is 19 amino acids long. CDR3 protein: CASSPGGRDSYYSTGELFF. In DNA, the CDR3 is TGCGCCAGCAGTCCAGGCGGGAGGGACAGCTACTATTCAACCGGGGAGCTGTTTTTT.

The chain couples TRBV7-9 to TRBJ1-6; D might be TRBD1 (6 bases). Looked up from germline, CDR1 is SEHNR and CDR2 is FQNEAQ (reference sequence). The CDR3 extends over 15 amino acids. Trimming removed 5 bases at V and 8 bases at J, with 16 bases between. In DNA form, the CDR3 reads TGTGCCAGCAGCCTCAACAGGGTTGAGGATTCACCCCTCCACTTT. Its translation is CASSLNRVEDSPLHF. The whole variable domain, filled in from reference TRBV7-9 and TRBJ1-6, reads DTGVSQNPRHKITKRGQNVTFRCDPISEHNRLYWYRQTLGQGPEFLTYFQNEAQLEKSRLLSDRFSAERPKGSFSTLEIQRTEQGDSAMYLCASSLNRVEDSPLHFGNGTRLTVT.

With respect to this clone: The junction and the germline gene differ at one end; a read error may be behind it. The gene calls are TRBV7-9 and TRBJ1-3; D is unclear. CDR1 is SEHNR and CDR2 is FQNEAQ in the germline V gene (reference sequence). This CDR3 is 14 amino acids long. For the CDR3, the DNA is TGTGCCAGCAGCTTAGCTCCCTCTAACCAGAAAAGGACTTTT. This gives the protein CASSLAPSNQKRTF.

To note about this clone: At one end the junction does not follow the germline gene, possibly because of a read error. The CDR3 region is CASSSDRPYYLF. The CDR3 coding sequence is TGTGCCAGCAGTTCGGACAGGCCCTACTACCTCTTC. The rearrangement joins TRBV2 to TRBJ2-7; 7 bases fit TRBD1. The CDR3 runs to 12 residues. Germline V CDR1 and CDR2: SNHLY, FYNNEI.

The chain combines TRBV29-1 with TRBJ2-7; D might be TRBD2 (5 bases). CDR3 length: 13 amino acids. Trimming pared 7 bases from V and 5 bases from J, leaving 18 bases between. From germline, CDR1 is SQVTM and CDR2 ANQGSEA. CDR3 sequence: CSAVRAPSDEQYF. CDR3 in DNA: TGCAGCGCCGTGAGGGCGCCGAGCGACGAGCAGTACTTC.

The chain carries TRBV7-7 and TRBJ2-5; D is perhaps TRBD2 (5 bases). Germline CDR1 is SSHAT and CDR2 is FNYEAQ (reference sequence). V dropped 0 bases and J dropped 5 bases, with 13 bases sitting between them. The CDR3 contains 15 residues. The CDR3 loop reads CASSLAPGIAETQYF. DNA of the CDR3: TGTGCCAGCAGCTTAGCCCCGGGGATTGCGGAGACCCAGTACTTC. Using reference TRBV7-7 and TRBJ2-5 for the parts outside the CDR3, the full variable domain is GAGVSQSPRYKVTKRGQDVTLRCDPISSHATLYWYQQALGQGPEFLTYFNYEAQPDKSGLPSDRFSAERPEGSISTLTIQRTEQRDSAMYRCASSLAPGIAETQYFGPGTRLLVL.